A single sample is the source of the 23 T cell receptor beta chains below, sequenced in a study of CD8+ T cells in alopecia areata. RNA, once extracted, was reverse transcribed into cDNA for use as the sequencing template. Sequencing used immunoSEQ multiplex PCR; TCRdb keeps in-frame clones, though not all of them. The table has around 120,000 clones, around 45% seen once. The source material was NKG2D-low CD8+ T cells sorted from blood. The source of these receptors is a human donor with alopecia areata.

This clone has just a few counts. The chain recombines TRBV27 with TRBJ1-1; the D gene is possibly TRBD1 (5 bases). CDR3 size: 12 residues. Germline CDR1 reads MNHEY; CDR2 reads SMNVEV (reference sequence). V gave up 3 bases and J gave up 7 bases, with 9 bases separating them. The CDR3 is CASSFGGGEAFF. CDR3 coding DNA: TGTGCCAGCAGTTTTGGGGGGGGTGAAGCTTTCTTT.

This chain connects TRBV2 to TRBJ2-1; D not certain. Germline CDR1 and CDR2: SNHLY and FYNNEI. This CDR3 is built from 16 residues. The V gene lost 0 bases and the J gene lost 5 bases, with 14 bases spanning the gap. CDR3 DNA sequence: TGTGCCAGCAGTGAAGCGGTTTCTCCCCCCGACAATGAGCAGTTCTTC. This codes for CASSEAVSPPDNEQFF. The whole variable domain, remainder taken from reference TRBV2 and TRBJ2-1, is EPEVTQTPSHQVTQMGQEVILRCVPISNHLYFYWYRQILGQKVEFLVSFYNNEISEKSEIFDDQFSVERPDGSNFTLKIRSTKLEDSAMYFCASSEAVSPPDNEQFFGPGTRLTVL.

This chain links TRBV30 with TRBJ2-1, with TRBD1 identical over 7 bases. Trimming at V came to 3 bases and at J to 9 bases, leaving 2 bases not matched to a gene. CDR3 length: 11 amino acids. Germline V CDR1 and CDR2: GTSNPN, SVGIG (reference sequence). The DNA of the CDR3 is TGTGCCTGGAGGTCAGGGGGTGAGCAGTTCTTC. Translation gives CAWRSGGEQFF.

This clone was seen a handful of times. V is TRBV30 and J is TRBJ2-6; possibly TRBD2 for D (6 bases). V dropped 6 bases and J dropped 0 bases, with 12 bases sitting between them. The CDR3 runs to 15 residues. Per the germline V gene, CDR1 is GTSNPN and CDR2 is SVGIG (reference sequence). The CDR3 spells CACWDSYSGANVLTF. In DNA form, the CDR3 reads TGTGCCTGTTGGGACTCCTACTCTGGGGCCAACGTCCTGACTTTC.

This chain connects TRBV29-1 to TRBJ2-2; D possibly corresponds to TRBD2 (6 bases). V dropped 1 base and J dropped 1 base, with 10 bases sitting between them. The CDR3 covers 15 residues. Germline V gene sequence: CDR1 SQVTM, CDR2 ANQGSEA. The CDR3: CSVEGTIENTGELFF. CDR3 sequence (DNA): TGCAGCGTTGAAGGGACTATTGAGAACACCGGGGAGCTGTTTTTT.

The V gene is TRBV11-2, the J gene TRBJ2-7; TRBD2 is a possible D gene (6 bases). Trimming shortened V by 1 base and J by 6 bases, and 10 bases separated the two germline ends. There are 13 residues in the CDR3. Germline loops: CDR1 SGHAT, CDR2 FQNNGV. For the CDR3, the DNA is TGTGCCAGCAGCTTAGGGGCCGGGGGCGAGCAGTACTTC. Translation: CASSLGAGGEQYF.

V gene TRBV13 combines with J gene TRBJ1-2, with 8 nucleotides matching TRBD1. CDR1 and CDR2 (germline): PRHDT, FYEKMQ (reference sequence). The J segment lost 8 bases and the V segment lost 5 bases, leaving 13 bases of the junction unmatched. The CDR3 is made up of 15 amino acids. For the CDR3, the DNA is TGTGCCAGCAGCGCACAACAGGGGGGATTGAGCGGCTACACCTTC. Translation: CASSAQQGGLSGYTF.

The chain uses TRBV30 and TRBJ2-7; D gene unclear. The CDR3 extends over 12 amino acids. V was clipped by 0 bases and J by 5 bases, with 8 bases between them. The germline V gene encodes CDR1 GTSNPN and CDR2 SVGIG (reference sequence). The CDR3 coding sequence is TGTGCCTGGAGTGTAAGTTCCGACGAGCAGTACTTC. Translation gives CAWSVSSDEQYF. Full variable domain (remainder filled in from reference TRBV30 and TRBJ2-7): SQTIHQWPATLVQPVGSPLSLECTVEGTSNPNLYWYRQAAGRGLQLLFYSVGIGQISSEVPQNLSASRPQDRQFILSSKKLLLSDSGFYLCAWSVSSDEQYFGPGTRLTVT.

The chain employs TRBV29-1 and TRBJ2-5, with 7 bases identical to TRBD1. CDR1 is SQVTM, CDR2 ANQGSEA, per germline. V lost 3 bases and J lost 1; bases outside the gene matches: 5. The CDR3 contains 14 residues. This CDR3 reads CSVDPSGGQETQYF. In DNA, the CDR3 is TGCAGCGTTGACCCATCAGGGGGCCAAGAGACCCAGTACTTC.

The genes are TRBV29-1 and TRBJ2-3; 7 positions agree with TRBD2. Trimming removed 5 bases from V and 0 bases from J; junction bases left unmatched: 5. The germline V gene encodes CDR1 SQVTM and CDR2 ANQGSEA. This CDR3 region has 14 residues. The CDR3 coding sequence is TGCAGCGTTCCAACTAGCGTTAGCACAGATACGCAGTATTTT. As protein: CSVPTSVSTDTQYF.

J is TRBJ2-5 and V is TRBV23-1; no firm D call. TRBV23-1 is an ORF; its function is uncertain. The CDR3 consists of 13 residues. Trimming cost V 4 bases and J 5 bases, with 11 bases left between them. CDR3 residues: CASSLSAVETQYF. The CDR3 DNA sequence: TGCGCCAGCAGTCTCTCGGCCGTCGAGACCCAGTACTTC.

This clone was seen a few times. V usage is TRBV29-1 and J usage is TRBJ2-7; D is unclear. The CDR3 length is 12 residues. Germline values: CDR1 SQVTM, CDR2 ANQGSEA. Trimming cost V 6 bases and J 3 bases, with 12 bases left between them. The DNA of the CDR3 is TGCAGCGTCGCGGTCACCTACTACGAGCAGTACTTC. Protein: CSVAVTYYEQYF.

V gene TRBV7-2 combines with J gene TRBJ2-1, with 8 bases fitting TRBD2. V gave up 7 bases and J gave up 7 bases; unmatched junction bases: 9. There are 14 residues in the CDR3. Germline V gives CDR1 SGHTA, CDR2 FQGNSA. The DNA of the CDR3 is TGTGCCAGCATAAGCGGGGGATCCTTAAATGAGCAGTTCTTC. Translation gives CASISGGSLNEQFF.

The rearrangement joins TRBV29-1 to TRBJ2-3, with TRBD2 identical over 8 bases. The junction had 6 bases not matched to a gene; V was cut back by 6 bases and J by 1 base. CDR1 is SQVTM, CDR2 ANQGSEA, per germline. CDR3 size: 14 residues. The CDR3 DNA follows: TGCAGCGTCCACGGACTAGCAGGCACAGATACGCAGTATTTT. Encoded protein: CSVHGLAGTDTQYF.

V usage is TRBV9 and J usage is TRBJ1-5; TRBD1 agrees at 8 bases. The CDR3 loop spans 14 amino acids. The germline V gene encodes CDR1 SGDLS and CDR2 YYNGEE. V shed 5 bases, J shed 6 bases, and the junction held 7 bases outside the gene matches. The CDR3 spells CASSRTGSAQPQHF. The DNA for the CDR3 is TGTGCCAGCAGTAGGACAGGGTCCGCTCAGCCCCAGCATTTT.

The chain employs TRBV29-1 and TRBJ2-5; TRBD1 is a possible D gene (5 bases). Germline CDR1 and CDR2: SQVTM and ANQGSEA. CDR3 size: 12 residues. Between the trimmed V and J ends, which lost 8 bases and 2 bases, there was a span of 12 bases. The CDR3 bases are TGCAGCCCCCGAGACAGACAAGAGACCCAGTACTTC. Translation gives CSPRDRQETQYF.

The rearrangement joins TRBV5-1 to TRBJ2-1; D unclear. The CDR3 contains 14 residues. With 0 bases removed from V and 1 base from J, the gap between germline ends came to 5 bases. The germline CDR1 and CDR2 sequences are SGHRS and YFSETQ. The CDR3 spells CASSLAASYNEQFF. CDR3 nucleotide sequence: TGCGCCAGCAGCTTGGCGGCGTCCTACAATGAGCAGTTCTTC.

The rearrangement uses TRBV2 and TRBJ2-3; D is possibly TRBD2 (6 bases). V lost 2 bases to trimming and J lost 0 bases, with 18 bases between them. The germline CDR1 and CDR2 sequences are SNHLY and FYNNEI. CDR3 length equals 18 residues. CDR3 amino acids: CASSEPDGSGTSTDTQYF. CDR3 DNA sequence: TGTGCCAGCAGTGAACCCGACGGTAGCGGCACTAGCACAGATACGCAGTATTTT.

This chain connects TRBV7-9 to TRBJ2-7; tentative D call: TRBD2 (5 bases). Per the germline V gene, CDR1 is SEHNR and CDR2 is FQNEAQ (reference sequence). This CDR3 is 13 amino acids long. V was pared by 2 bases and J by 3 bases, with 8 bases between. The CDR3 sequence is CASSLPGSYEQYF. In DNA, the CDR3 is TGTGCCAGCAGCTTACCGGGGAGCTACGAGCAGTACTTC.

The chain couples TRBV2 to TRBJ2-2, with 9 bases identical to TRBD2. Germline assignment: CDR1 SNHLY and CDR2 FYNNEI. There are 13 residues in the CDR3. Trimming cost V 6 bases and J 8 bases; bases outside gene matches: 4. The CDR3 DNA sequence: TGTGCCAGCAGGGGACTAGCTTCGGGGGAGCTGTTTTTT. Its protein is CASRGLASGELFF. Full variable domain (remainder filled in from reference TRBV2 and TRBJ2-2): EPEVTQTPSHQVTQMGQEVILRCVPISNHLYFYWYRQILGQKVEFLVSFYNNEISEKSEIFDDQFSVERPDGSNFTLKIRSTKLEDSAMYFCASRGLASGELFFGEGSRLTVL.

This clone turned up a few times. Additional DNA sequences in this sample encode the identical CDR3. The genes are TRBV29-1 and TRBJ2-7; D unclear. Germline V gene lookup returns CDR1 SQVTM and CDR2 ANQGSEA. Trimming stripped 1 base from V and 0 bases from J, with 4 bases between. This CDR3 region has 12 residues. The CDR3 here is CSVEGTSYEQYF. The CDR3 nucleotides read TGCAGCGTTGAAGGGACCTCCTACGAGCAGTACTTC.

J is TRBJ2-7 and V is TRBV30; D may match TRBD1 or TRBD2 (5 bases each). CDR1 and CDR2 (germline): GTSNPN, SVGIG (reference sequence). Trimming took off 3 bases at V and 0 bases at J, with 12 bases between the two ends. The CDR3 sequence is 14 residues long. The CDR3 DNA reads TGTGCCTGGAGCCTGGGGGTAGGCTCCTACGAGCAGTACTTC. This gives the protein CAWSLGVGSYEQYF.

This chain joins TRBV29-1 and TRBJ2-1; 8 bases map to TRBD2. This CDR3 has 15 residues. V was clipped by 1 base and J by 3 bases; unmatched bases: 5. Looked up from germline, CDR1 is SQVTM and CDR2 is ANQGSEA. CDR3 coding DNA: TGCAGCGTTGAAGGTATTCGGGGGGGCTACAATGAGCAGTTCTTC. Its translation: CSVEGIRGGYNEQFF.